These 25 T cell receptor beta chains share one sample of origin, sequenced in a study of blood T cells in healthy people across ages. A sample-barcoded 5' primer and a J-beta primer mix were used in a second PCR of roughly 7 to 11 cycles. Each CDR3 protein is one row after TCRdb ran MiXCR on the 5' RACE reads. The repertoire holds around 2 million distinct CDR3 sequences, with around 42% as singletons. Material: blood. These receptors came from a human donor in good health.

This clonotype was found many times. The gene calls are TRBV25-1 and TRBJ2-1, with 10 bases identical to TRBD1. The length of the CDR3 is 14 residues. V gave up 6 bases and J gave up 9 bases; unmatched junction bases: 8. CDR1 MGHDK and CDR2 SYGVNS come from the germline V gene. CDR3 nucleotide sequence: TGTGCCAGCAGGACGACAGGGGGCTTTACTGAGCAGTTCTTC. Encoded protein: CASRTTGGFTEQFF.

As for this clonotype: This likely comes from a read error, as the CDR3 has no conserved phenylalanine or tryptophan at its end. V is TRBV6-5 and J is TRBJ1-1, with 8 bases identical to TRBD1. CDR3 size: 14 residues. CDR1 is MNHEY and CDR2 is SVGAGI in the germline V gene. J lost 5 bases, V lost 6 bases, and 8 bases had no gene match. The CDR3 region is CASRDHRQGTEAFV. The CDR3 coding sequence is TGTGCCAGCAGGGACCATAGACAGGGGACTGAAGCTTTCGTT.

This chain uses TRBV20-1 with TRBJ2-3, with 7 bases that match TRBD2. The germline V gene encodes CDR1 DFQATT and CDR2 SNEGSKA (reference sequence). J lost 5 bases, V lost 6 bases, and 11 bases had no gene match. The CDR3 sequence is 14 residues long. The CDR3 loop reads CSAWTRGEGDTQYF. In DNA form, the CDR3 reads TGCAGTGCGTGGACTAGAGGGGAGGGAGATACGCAGTATTTT.

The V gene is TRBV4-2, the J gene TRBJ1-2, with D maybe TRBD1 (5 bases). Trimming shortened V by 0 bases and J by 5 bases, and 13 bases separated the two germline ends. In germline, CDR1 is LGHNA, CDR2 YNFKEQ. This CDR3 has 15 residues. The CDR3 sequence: CASSQDEARVYGYTF. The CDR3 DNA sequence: TGTGCCAGCAGCCAAGATGAGGCCAGGGTATATGGCTACACCTTC.

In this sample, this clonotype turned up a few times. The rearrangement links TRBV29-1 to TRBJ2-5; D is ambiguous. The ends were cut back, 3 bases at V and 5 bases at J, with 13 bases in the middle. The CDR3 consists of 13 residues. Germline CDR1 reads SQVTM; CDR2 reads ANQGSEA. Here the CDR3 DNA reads TGCAGCGTTGACGTGGATCTTGAGGAGACCCAGTACTTC. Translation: CSVDVDLEETQYF. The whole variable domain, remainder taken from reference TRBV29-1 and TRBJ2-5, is SAVISQKPSRDICQRGTSLTIQCQVDSQVTMMFWYRQQPGQSLTLIATANQGSEATYESGFVIDKFPISRPNLTFSTLTVSNMSPEDSSIYLCSVDVDLEETQYFGPGTRLLVL.

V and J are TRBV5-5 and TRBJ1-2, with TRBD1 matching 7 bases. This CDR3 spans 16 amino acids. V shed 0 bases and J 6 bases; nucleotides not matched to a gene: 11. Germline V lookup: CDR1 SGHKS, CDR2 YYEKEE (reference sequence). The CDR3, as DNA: TGTGCCAGCAGCTTGGACCCAGGGGGGATGGTTCATGGCTACACCTTC. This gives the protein CASSLDPGGMVHGYTF.

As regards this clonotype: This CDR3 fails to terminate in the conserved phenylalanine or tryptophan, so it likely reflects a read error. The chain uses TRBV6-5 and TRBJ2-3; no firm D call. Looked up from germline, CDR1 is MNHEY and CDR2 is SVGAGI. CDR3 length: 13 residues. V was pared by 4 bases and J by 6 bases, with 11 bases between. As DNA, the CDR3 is TGTGCCAGCAGTTTCGCAGGTAGCGATACGCAGTATTCT. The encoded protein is CASSFAGSDTQYS.

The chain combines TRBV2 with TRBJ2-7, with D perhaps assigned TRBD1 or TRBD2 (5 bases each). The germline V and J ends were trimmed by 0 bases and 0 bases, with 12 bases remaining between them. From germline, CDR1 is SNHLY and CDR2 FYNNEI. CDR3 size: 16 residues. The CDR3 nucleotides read TGTGCCAGCAGTGAAGCGTACGAGGGGCCCTCCTACGAGCAGTACTTC. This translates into CASSEAYEGPSYEQYF.

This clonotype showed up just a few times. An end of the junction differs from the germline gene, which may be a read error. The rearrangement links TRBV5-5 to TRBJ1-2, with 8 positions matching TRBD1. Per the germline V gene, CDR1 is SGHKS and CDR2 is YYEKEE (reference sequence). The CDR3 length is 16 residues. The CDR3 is CASSLAPGQATYGCTF. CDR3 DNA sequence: TGTGCCAGCAGCTTGGCCCCGGGACAGGCCACCTATGGCTGCACCTTC.

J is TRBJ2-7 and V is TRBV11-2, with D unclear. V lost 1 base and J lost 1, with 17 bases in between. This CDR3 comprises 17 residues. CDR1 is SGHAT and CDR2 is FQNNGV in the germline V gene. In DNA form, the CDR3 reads TGTGCCAGCAGCTTAGTACGGTGCGCTACCAGATCCTACGAGCAGTACTTC. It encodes CASSLVRCATRSYEQYF.

CDR3 residues: CATSDYMGEQYF. The DNA of the CDR3 is TGTGCCACCAGTGATTATATGGGCGAGCAGTACTTC. This chain connects TRBV24-1 to TRBJ2-7; D remains ambiguous. CDR1 is KGHDR, CDR2 SFDVKD, per germline. Trimming left V 2 bases short and J 6 bases short, with 7 bases between. The CDR3 consists of 12 residues.

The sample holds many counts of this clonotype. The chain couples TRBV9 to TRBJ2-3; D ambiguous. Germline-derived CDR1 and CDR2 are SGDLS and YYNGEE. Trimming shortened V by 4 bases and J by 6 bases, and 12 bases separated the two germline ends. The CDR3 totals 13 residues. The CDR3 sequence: CASSPSPADTQYF. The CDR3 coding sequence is TGTGCCAGCAGCCCCTCCCCAGCTGATACGCAGTATTTT.

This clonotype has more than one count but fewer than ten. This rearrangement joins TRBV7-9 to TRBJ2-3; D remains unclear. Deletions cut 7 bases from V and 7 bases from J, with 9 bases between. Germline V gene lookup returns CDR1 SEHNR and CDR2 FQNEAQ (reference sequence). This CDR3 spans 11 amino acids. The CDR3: CASILTNTQYF. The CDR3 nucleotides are TGTGCCAGCATTTTAACAAATACGCAGTATTTT.

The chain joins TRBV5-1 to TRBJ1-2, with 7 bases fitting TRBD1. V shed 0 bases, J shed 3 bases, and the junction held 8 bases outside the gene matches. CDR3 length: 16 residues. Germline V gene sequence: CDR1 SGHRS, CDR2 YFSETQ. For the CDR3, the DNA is TGCGCCAGCAGCTTGGACTGGGGACAGCGGGACTATGGCTACACCTTC. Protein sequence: CASSLDWGQRDYGYTF.

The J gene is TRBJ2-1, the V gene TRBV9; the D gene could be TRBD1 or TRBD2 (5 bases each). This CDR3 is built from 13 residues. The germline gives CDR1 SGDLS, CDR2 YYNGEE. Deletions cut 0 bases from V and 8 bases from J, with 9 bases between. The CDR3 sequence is CASSVVGDHEQFF. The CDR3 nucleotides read TGTGCCAGCAGCGTAGTAGGGGACCATGAGCAGTTCTTC.

CDR3 loop: CASSTVGDYRGEQFF. The CDR3 DNA reads TGCGCCAGCAGCACGGTAGGGGACTACCGGGGTGAGCAGTTCTTC. J is TRBJ2-1 and V is TRBV5-1; the match to TRBD2 covers 7 bases. This CDR3 comprises 15 residues. The germline CDR1 and CDR2 sequences are SGHRS and YFSETQ. Losses at the gene ends were 4 bases for V and 9 bases for J; bases not matched to a gene: 13.

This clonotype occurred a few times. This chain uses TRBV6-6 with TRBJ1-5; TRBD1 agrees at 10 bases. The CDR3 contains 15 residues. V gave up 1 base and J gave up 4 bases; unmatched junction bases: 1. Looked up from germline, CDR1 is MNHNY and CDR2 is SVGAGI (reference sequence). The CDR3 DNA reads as TGTGCCAGCAGTTACTTGGACAGGGGGAATCAGCCCCAGCATTTT. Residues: CASSYLDRGNQPQHF.

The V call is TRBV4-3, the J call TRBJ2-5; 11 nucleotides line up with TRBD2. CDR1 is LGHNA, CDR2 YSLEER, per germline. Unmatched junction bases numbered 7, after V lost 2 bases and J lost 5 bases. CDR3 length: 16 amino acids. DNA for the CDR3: TGCGCCAGCAGCCAACTTAGCGGGGGGGCCGGGGAGACCCAGTACTTC. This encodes CASSQLSGGAGETQYF.

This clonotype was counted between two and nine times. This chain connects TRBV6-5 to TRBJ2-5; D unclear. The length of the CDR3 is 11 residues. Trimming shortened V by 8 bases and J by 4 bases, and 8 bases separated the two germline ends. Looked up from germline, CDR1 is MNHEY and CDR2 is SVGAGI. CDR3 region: CASADGETQYF. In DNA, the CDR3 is TGTGCCAGCGCAGACGGAGAGACCCAGTACTTC.

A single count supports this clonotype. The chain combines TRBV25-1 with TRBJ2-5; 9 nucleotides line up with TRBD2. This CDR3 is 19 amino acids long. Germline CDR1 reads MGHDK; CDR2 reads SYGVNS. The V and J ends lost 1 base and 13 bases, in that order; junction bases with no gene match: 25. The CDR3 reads CASSEFSGLASLDRHERYF. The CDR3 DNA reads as TGTGCCAGCAGTGAATTCTCAGGACTAGCGTCTCTGGATAGGCACGAGCGGTACTTC.

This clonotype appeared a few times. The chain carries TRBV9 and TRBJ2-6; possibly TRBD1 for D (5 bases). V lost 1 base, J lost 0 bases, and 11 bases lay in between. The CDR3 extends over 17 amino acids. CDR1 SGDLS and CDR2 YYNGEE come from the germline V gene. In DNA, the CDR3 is TGTGCCAGCAGCGTAACTTTAGGGGCCTCTGGGGCCAACGTCCTGACTTTC. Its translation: CASSVTLGASGANVLTF.

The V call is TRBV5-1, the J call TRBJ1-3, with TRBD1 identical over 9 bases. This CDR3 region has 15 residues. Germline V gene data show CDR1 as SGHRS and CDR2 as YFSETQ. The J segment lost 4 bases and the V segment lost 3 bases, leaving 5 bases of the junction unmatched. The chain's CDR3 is CASSWGQGVGNTIYF. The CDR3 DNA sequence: TGCGCCAGCAGCTGGGGACAGGGAGTCGGAAACACCATATATTTT.

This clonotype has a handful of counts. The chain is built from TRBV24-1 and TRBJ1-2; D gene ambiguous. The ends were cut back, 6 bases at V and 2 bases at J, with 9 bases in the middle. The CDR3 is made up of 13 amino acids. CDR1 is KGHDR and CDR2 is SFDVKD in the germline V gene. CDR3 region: CATSLTGNYGYTF. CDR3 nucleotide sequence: TGTGCCACCAGTCTCACGGGGAACTATGGCTACACCTTC.

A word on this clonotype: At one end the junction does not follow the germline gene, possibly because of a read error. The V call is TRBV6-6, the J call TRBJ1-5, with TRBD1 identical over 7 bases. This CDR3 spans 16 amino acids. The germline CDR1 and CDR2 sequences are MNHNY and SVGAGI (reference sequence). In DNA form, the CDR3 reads TGTGCCAGCGGGGAGGGACAGCTGAGCGGCAATCAGCCCCAACATTTT. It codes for CASGEGQLSGNQPQHF.

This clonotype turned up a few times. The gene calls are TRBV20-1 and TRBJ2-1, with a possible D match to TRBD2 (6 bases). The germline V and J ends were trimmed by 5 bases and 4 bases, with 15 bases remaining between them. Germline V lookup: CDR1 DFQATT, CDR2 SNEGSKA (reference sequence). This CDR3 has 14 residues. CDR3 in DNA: TGCAGTGCTCTGGGTAGACTAGTTTACAATGAGCAGTTCTTC. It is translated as CSALGRLVYNEQFF.